Below, 32 T cell receptor beta chains from the same sample are listed, as sequenced in a study of T cells after yellow fever vaccination. TCRdb reprocessed the 5' RACE reads with MiXCR, giving one entry per CDR3 protein. The data show a few hundred thousand distinct CDR3 sequences, approximately 21% seen once. The sample was PBMCs, taken 15 days after the yellow fever booster vaccination. The receptors were sampled from a man aged 25-45 years who received the YFV17D yellow fever vaccine.

The V gene is TRBV11-2, the J gene TRBJ2-2; D is perhaps TRBD1 or TRBD2 (5 bases each). The V end lost 3 bases, the J end lost 6 bases, and 23 bases lay between the germline ends. The CDR3 covers 18 residues. In germline, CDR1 is SGHAT, CDR2 FQNNGV. CDR3 sequence (DNA): TGTGCCAGCAGCTTTCGGCCGGGGCCCAGGACATTCTCCGGGGAGCTGTTTTTT. It encodes CASSFRPGPRTFSGELFF.

This sequence joins TRBV29-1 and TRBJ2-7; 7 bases map to TRBD1. V shed 4 bases and J 5 bases; nucleotides not matched to a gene: 5. From germline, CDR1 is SQVTM and CDR2 ANQGSEA. The CDR3 consists of 12 residues. Here the CDR3 reads CSVVSQGDEQYF. The CDR3 DNA reads TGCAGCGTTGTGAGCCAGGGGGACGAGCAGTACTTC.

The genes are TRBV6-4 and TRBJ2-3, with 13 positions matching TRBD2. Per the germline V gene, CDR1 is MRHNA and CDR2 is SNTAGT. After removal of 2 bases from V and 4 bases from J, the junction contained 0 bases not matched to a gene. CDR3 length: 15 residues. The CDR3 loop reads CASSDGTSGADTQYF. The DNA of the CDR3 is TGTGCCAGCAGTGACGGGACTAGCGGGGCAGATACGCAGTATTTT.

This clonotype showed up just a few times. The gene calls are TRBV5-1 and TRBJ2-7; 7 bases fit TRBD1. The germline V gene encodes CDR1 SGHRS and CDR2 YFSETQ. There are 15 residues in the CDR3. V gave up 3 bases and J gave up 3 bases; unmatched junction bases: 9. CDR3 protein: CASSSRRQGVYEQYF. The CDR3 nucleotides read TGCGCCAGCAGCTCCCGGAGGCAGGGGGTCTACGAGCAGTACTTC.

The rearrangement joins TRBV7-3 to TRBJ2-1; 7 nucleotides align to TRBD2. The J segment lost 3 bases and the V segment lost 8 bases, leaving 10 bases of the junction unmatched. Germline CDR1 SGHTA, CDR2 FQGTGA. This CDR3 comprises 15 residues. CDR3 DNA sequence: TGTGCCAGCGGTACCACTGGCGGGAGCTACAATGAGCAGTTCTTC. It translates to CASGTTGGSYNEQFF.

As DNA, the CDR3 is TGTGCCAGCAGTTCTACATATGGCTACACCTTC. Translating it yields CASSSTYGYTF. The chain joins TRBV28 to TRBJ1-2, with unresolved D. CDR3 length: 11 amino acids. Germline CDR1 and CDR2: MDHEN and SYDVKM. Trimming shortened V by 4 bases and J by 5 bases, and 5 bases separated the two germline ends.

V is TRBV6-1 and J is TRBJ2-3; 8 bases match TRBD2. The CDR3 runs 16 residues. The V gene end was trimmed by 5 bases and the J gene end by 1 base; junction bases not matched to a gene: 8. Germline loops: CDR1 MNHNS, CDR2 SASEGT. DNA for the CDR3: TGTGCCAGCAGTACACGGGGGCGGGAGGGCACAGATACGCAGTATTTT. Translation gives CASSTRGREGTDTQYF.

The J gene is TRBJ2-5, the V gene TRBV5-1, with 7 bases identical to TRBD2. Germline assignment: CDR1 SGHRS and CDR2 YFSETQ. The CDR3 sequence is 16 residues long. V lost 4 bases, J lost 5 bases, and 14 bases stayed unmatched. This CDR3 reads CASSTGGLDRSETQYF. DNA of the CDR3: TGCGCCAGCAGCACGGGAGGACTAGATCGTTCCGAGACCCAGTACTTC. Together with reference TRBV5-1 and TRBJ2-5, the CDR3 gives the full variable domain: KAGVTQTPRYLIKTRGQQVTLSCSPISGHRSVSWYQQTPGQGLQFLFEYFSETQRNKGNFPGRFSGRQFSNSRSEMNVSTLELGDSALYLCASSTGGLDRSETQYFGPGTRLLVL.

The V gene is TRBV29-1, the J gene TRBJ1-2, with D uncertain. CDR3 length: 14 residues. The germline V gene encodes CDR1 SQVTM and CDR2 ANQGSEA. Trimming took off 0 bases at V and 4 bases at J, with 12 bases between the two ends. The CDR3 DNA follows: TGCAGCGTTGAAGATCTTTGGGCAGTCTATGGCTACACCTTC. This encodes CSVEDLWAVYGYTF.

The chain employs TRBV27 and TRBJ2-1; unclear D gene. CDR3 size: 13 residues. V was shortened by 10 bases and J by 0 bases, with 10 bases between the two germline ends. Germline V CDR1 and CDR2: MNHEY, SMNVEV (reference sequence). In DNA form, the CDR3 reads TGTGCCACCCAAGATTACTCCTACAATGAGCAGTTCTTC. It translates to CATQDYSYNEQFF.

CDR3 nucleotides: TGTGCCAGCAGTTTCGGCGGGAGGGGCTCCTACGAGCAGTACTTC. It translates to CASSFGGRGSYEQYF. The rearrangement joins TRBV27 to TRBJ2-7; 9 positions match TRBD2. The CDR3 covers 15 residues. Trimming at V came to 3 bases and at J to 0 bases, leaving 3 bases not matched to a gene. Germline CDR1 MNHEY, CDR2 SMNVEV (reference sequence).

The J gene is TRBJ1-1, the V gene TRBV29-1, with no clear D. Germline V gives CDR1 SQVTM, CDR2 ANQGSEA. This CDR3 is 10 amino acids long. Trimming shortened V by 7 bases and J by 12 bases, and 15 bases separated the two germline ends. This CDR3 reads CSGGGHSTFF. Here the CDR3 DNA reads TGCAGCGGAGGAGGGCACAGCACTTTCTTT.

This chain uses TRBV30 with TRBJ2-7; 8 bases are shared with TRBD2. Unmatched junction bases numbered 7, after V lost 0 bases and J lost 6 bases. The CDR3 consists of 14 residues. CDR1 is GTSNPN, CDR2 SVGIG, per germline (reference sequence). The chain's CDR3 is CAWSVLSGTVEQYF. In DNA form, the CDR3 reads TGTGCCTGGAGTGTCCTTAGCGGGACTGTCGAGCAGTACTTC.

This sequence joins TRBV20-1 and TRBJ2-3; D gene unclear. Germline assignment: CDR1 DFQATT and CDR2 SNEGSKA (reference sequence). This CDR3 spans 14 amino acids. The V gene lost 0 bases and the J gene lost 0 bases, with 7 bases spanning the gap. DNA of the CDR3: TGCAGTGCTAGAGATCAAGGGAGCACAGATACGCAGTATTTT. It translates to CSARDQGSTDTQYF.

The chain uses TRBV10-3 and TRBJ2-7; 9 nucleotides agree with TRBD2. V trimming: 4 bases; J trimming: 2 bases; junction bases outside the gene matches: 6. The V gene's germline CDR1 is ENHRY and CDR2 SYGVKD. The length of the CDR3 is 15 residues. The CDR3 DNA is TGTGCCATCAGTGCAAAGCGGGAGGATGCCTACGAGCAGTACTTC. It yields the protein CAISAKREDAYEQYF.

The sample holds a few counts of this clonotype. The chain links TRBV5-1 to TRBJ2-5, with 8 bases aligning to TRBD2. CDR3 size: 15 residues. Per germline, CDR1 SGHRS and CDR2 YFSETQ. Germline trimming cut 0 bases from V and 5 bases from J; bases unmatched to any gene: 6. CDR3: CASSLEEREIETQYF. The CDR3 coding sequence is TGCGCCAGCAGCTTGGAGGAGCGGGAGATCGAGACCCAGTACTTC.

J is TRBJ2-3 and V is TRBV10-1; a possible D gene is TRBD1 (6 bases). Trimming left V 4 bases short and J 2 bases short, with 16 bases between. This CDR3 region has 16 residues. The V gene's germline CDR1 is WNHNN and CDR2 SYGVQD (reference sequence). The CDR3 coding sequence is TGCGCCAGCAGTGCTTTTCGAGGACAGTACACAGATACGCAGTATTTT. Its protein is CASSAFRGQYTDTQYF.

The chain carries TRBV9 and TRBJ2-1; D remains unclear. Germline V lookup: CDR1 SGDLS, CDR2 YYNGEE. The CDR3 totals 15 residues. V gave up 0 bases and J gave up 5 bases, with 12 bases separating them. CDR3 bases: TGTGCCAGCAGCGTAGAAATCGTACACGACAATGAGCAGTTCTTC. This sequence encodes CASSVEIVHDNEQFF.

This clonotype was counted at least ten times. The gene calls are TRBV20-1 and TRBJ2-1; 8 bases map to TRBD2. There are 13 residues in the CDR3. V was clipped by 6 bases and J by 6 bases; unmatched bases: 7. Per the germline V gene, CDR1 is DFQATT and CDR2 is SNEGSKA (reference sequence). CDR3 region: CSAVSGTRNEQFF. The CDR3 coding sequence is TGCAGTGCCGTTAGCGGGACCCGCAATGAGCAGTTCTTC.

This chain connects TRBV7-2 to TRBJ2-2; D gene unclear. The V end lost 5 bases, the J end lost 6 bases, and 13 bases lay between the germline ends. The CDR3 contains 14 residues. From germline, CDR1 is SGHTA and CDR2 FQGNSA. The chain's CDR3 is CASSLSYGPGELFF. The CDR3 DNA reads TGTGCCAGCAGCCTTTCGTATGGACCCGGGGAGCTGTTTTTT.

The chain has TRBV10-3 and TRBJ2-7; TRBD1 aligns across 7 bases. The CDR3 sequence is 14 residues long. Trimming took 2 bases from V and 3 from J; bases not matched to a gene: 4. CDR1 is ENHRY, CDR2 SYGVKD, per germline. Here the CDR3 reads CAISELQGVYEQYF. The CDR3 DNA sequence: TGTGCCATCAGTGAGCTCCAGGGGGTCTACGAGCAGTACTTC.

This clonotype has just a few counts. The chain has TRBV15 and TRBJ2-3; perhaps TRBD1 as D (5 bases). This CDR3 has 14 residues. The V gene's germline CDR1 is LNHNV and CDR2 YYDKDF (reference sequence). V was trimmed by 9 bases and J by 4 bases, leaving 17 bases between them. The DNA for the CDR3 is TGTGCCACTAGAGACCGACAGATACCAGATACGCAGTATTTT. It is translated as CATRDRQIPDTQYF.

The chain links TRBV4-3 to TRBJ2-7; the D gene is possibly TRBD2 (5 bases). The CDR3 is 15 amino acids. Trimming cost V 3 bases and J 6 bases, with 18 bases left between them. CDR1 and CDR2 (germline): LGHNA, YSLEER. The CDR3 spells CASSQTPIPSGEQYF. CDR3 coding DNA: TGCGCCAGCAGCCAGACCCCCATTCCGAGCGGCGAGCAGTACTTC.

DNA of the CDR3: TGCAGTGCTAGGGGGACTAGCGAGATCACCGGGGAGCTGTTTTTT. Translated, it gives CSARGTSEITGELFF. This sequence joins TRBV20-1 and TRBJ2-2; 10 bases agree with TRBD2. The CDR3 loop spans 15 amino acids. Germline CDR1 reads DFQATT; CDR2 reads SNEGSKA (reference sequence). Unmatched junction bases numbered 5, after V lost 3 bases and J lost 4 bases.

This clonotype has only a few counts. The chain has TRBV18 and TRBJ2-7; 12 bases line up with TRBD2. The CDR3 is 16 amino acids. The V and J ends lost 2 bases and 3 bases, in that order; junction bases with no gene match: 5. Germline V lookup: CDR1 KGHSH, CDR2 LQKENI. CDR3 residues: CASSPSRTSGIYEQYF. Written as DNA, the CDR3 is TGTGCCAGCTCACCATCTCGGACTAGCGGGATCTACGAGCAGTACTTC.

V is TRBV5-5 and J is TRBJ1-1; TRBD1 is a possible D gene (5 bases). The length of the CDR3 is 14 residues. V was cut by 3 bases and J by 1 base, with 10 bases left in between. Germline CDR1 and CDR2: SGHKS and YYEKEE (reference sequence). The chain's CDR3 is CASSSGGRNTEAFF. For the CDR3, the DNA is TGTGCCAGCAGCTCGGGGGGTAGGAACACTGAAGCTTTCTTT. The whole variable domain, filled in from reference TRBV5-5 and TRBJ1-1, reads DAGVTQSPTHLIKTRGQQVTLRCSPISGHKSVSWYQQVLGQGPQFIFQYYEKEERGRGNFPDRFSARQFPNYSSELNVNALLLGDSALYLCASSSGGRNTEAFFGQGTRLTVV.

V is TRBV11-2 and J is TRBJ2-2; 13 nucleotides align to TRBD2. CDR1 and CDR2 (germline): SGHAT, FQNNGV. Trimming at V came to 4 bases and at J to 6 bases, leaving 11 bases not matched to a gene. This CDR3 is built from 18 residues. CDR3: CASSSYRLAGGIPGELFF. In DNA, the CDR3 is TGTGCCAGCAGCTCATATAGACTAGCGGGAGGTATCCCCGGGGAGCTGTTTTTT.

V is TRBV5-8 and J is TRBJ2-5, with TRBD1 as a possible D gene (6 bases). V was pared by 4 bases and J by 5 bases, with 21 bases between. Germline CDR1 is SGHTS and CDR2 is YDEGEE. The CDR3 sequence is 16 residues long. In DNA, the CDR3 is TGTGCCAGCAGCCCTGGGACAAGAGGGACAAGGGAGACCCAGTACTTC. Protein: CASSPGTRGTRETQYF.

This clonotype was counted between two and nine times. The rearrangement uses TRBV19 and TRBJ2-1; 13 bases map to TRBD2. CDR3 length: 14 residues. J lost 9 bases, V lost 3 bases, and 2 bases had no gene match. In germline, CDR1 is LNHDA, CDR2 SQIVND (reference sequence). CDR3 DNA: TGTGCCAGTAGTATTGGGACTAGCGGGACTGAGCAGTTCTTC. Residues: CASSIGTSGTEQFF.

V is TRBV10-3 and J is TRBJ2-7; TRBD2 aligns across 8 bases. The CDR3 is 13 residues long. Unmatched junction bases numbered 1, after V lost 4 bases and J lost 2 bases. In germline, CDR1 is ENHRY, CDR2 SYGVKD. The CDR3 DNA reads TGTGCCATCAGTGGCGGGAGGCCCTACGAGCAGTACTTC. Protein product: CAISGGRPYEQYF.

The chain couples TRBV6-5 to TRBJ1-3, with unresolved D. This CDR3 region has 13 residues. Between the trimmed V and J ends, which lost 4 bases and 3 bases, there was a span of 7 bases. Germline V gene sequence: CDR1 MNHEY, CDR2 SVGAGI. CDR3 loop: CASSSDVGNTIYF. For the CDR3, the DNA is TGTGCCAGCAGTTCGGACGTTGGAAACACCATATATTTT.

This chain links TRBV2 with TRBJ2-1; 8 nucleotides line up with TRBD2. CDR1 SNHLY and CDR2 FYNNEI come from the germline V gene. The CDR3 is 15 amino acids. J was trimmed by 0 bases and V by 6 bases; bases with no gene match: 4. In nucleotides, the CDR3 is TGTGCCAGCAGGAGACTAGCGAACTCCTACAATGAGCAGTTCTTC. This codes for CASRRLANSYNEQFF.